This T cell receptor beta chain was observed in a study of T cell responses to AZD1222 COVID-19 vaccine. Using immunoSEQ multiplex PCR, the repertoire was profiled, and TCRdb retains in-frame clones only, with some absent. The sample lists over 45,000 clones, 80% to 90% seen once, with about 14% in the top ten. Germline V lookup: CDR1 ENHRY, CDR2 SYGVKD. The germline V and J ends were trimmed by 0 bases and 0 bases, with 9 bases remaining between them. CDR3 length: 15 amino acids. The genes are TRBV10-3 and TRBJ2-7; weak D call: TRBD1 (5 bases). This sequence was found in an adult who received the AZD1222 COVID-19 vaccine. This material consisted of peripheral blood, taken 28 days after the second AZD1222 dose. CDR3 DNA: TGTGCCATCAGTGAGTCGCAGGGATCCTCCTACGAGCAGTACTTC. It yields the protein CAISESQGSSYEQYF.